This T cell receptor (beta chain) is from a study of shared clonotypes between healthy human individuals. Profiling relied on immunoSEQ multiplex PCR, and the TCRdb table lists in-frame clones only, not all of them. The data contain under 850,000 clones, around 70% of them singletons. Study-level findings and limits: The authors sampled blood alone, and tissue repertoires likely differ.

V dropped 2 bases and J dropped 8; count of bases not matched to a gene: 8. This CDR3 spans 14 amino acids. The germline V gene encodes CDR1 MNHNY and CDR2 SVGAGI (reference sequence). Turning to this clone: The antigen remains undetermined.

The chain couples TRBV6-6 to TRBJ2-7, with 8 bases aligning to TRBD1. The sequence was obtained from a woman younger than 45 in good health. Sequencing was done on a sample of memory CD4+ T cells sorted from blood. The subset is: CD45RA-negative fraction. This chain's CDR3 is CASSYKAGGAKQYF. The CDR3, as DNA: TGTGCCAGCAGTTACAAGGCAGGGGGCGCGAAGCAGTACTTC.